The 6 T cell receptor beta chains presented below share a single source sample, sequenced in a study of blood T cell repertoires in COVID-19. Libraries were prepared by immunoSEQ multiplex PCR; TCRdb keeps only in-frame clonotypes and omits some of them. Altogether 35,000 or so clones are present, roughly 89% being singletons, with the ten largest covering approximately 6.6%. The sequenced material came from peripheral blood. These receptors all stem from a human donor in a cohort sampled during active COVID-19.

DNA for the CDR3: TGCGCCAGCAGCTTACAGGGGGCGGACGAGCAGTACTTC. It translates to CASSLQGADEQYF. The chain couples TRBV5-1 to TRBJ2-7; 9 bases agree with TRBD1. This CDR3 has 13 residues. The germline V gene has CDR1 SGHRS and CDR2 YFSETQ. The junction had 2 bases not matched to a gene; V was cut back by 2 bases and J by 5 bases.

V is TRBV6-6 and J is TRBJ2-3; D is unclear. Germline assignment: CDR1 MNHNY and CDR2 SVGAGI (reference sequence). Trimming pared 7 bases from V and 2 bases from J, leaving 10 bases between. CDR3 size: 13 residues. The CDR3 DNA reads TGTGCCAGCACTGTTCCCCCCACAGATACGCAGTATTTT. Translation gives CASTVPPTDTQYF.

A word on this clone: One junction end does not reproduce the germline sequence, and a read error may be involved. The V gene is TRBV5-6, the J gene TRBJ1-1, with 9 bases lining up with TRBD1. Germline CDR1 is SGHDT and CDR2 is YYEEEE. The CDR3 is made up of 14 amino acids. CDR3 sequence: CASRLGQGNTEAFF. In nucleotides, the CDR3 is TGTGCCAGCAGATTGGGACAGGGGAACACTGAAGCTTTCTTT.

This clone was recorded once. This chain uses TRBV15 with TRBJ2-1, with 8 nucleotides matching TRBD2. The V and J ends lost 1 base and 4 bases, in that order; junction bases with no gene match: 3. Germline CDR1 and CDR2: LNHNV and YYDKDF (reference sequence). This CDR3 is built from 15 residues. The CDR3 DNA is TGTGCCACCAGCAGAGGTGCTAGCGGGTACAATGAGCAGTTCTTC. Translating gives CATSRGASGYNEQFF. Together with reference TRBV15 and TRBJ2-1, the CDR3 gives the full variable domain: DAMVIQNPRYQVTQFGKPVTLSCSQTLNHNVMYWYQQKSSQAPKLLFHYYDKDFNNEADTPDNFQSRRPNTSFCFLDIRSPGLGDTAMYLCATSRGASGYNEQFFGPGTRLTVL.

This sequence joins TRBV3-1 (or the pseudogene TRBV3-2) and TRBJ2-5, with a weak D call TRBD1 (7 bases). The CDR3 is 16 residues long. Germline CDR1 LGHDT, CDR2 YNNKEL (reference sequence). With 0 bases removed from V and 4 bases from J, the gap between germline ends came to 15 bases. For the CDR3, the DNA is TGTGCCAGCAGCCAAGATATCCAGGGGGGAGCAGAGACCCAGTACTTC. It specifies CASSQDIQGGAETQYF.

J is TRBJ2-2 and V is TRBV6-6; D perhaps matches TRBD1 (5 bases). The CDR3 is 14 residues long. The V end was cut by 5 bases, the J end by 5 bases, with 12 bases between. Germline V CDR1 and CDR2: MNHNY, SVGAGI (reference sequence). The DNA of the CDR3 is TGTGCCAGCAGTGTTCGCAGGGTGACCGGGGAGCTGTTTTTT. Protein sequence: CASSVRRVTGELFF.